The clone carrying this T cell receptor beta chain was observed a few times. The antigen remains unidentified. This CDR3 contains 17 residues. Germline V gives CDR1 SGHTA, CDR2 FQGNSA. It was with a sample-barcoded 5' primer and a J-beta primer mix that a second PCR of roughly 7 to 11 cycles was run. A single record per CDR3 protein comes from TCRdb applying MiXCR to the 5' RACE reads. The table has fewer than 650,000 distinct CDR3 sequences, around 27% seen once. These data originate in a study of blood T cells in healthy people across ages. General observations from the study: A strong correlation was found between TCR beta diversity and the percentage of naive T cells.

In addition, the sample was reused for a study of T cells of mothers and their children. That report adds: The cDNA synthesis received all extracted RNA, at around 1.5 ug per 15 ul. Sample barcodes and 2-4 random nucleotides were added by the M1S primer of the second PCR.

The TCR comes from a boy aged 2-15 years in good health. Material for sequencing was blood. The chain uses TRBV7-2 and TRBJ2-5, with 11 nucleotides matching TRBD2. The end of the DNA fits TRBJ2-1 better, so the J call may be wrong. The CDR3 region is CASSSLIGASGRNEQFF. The CDR3 DNA sequence: TGTGCCAGCAGCTCCCTTATCGGAGCTAGCGGGAGGAATGAGCAGTTCTTC.